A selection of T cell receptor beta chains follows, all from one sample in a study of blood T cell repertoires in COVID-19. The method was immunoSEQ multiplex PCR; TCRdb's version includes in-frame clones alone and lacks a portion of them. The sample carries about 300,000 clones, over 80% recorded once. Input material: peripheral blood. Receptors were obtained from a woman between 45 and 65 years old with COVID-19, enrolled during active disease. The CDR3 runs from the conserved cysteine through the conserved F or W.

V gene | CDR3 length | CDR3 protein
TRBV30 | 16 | CAWSVLGGLGAYEQYF
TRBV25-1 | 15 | CASSESGRNTGELFF
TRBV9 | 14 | CASSVAGTAYEQYF
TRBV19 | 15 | CASTLRLQSNQPQHF
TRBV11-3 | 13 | CASSLEGDGELFF
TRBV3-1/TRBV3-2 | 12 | CASSQTGLEQYF
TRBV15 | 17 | CATSRLPSGRSGETQYF
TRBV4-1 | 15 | CASSPSAGLSTEAFF
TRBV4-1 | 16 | CASSQVAGLANNEQFF
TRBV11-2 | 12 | CASSLVGGPQHF
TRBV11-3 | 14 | CASSPGGGRNEQFF